Presented here are 4 T cell receptor beta chains from one specimen sequenced in a study of T cells in Graves' hyperthyroidism and ophthalmopathy (dated by TCRdb to the late 2010s). To prepare the library, multiplex PCR was applied. The sample was run on an Illumina HiSeq 2000. Amplification of TCR beta CDR3 regions was carried out from RNA transcripts. For the first round of RT-PCR on the TCR CDR3, the HTBI primer set was used together with the Qiagen OneStep RT-PCR kit. TCRdb trimmed public reads at Q25 via fastp, called clones via MiXCR and kept in-frame beta chains. Under each unique CDR3 protein, matching rows form one entry showing the most common genes and DNA. The sample includes roughly 710,000 distinct CDR3 sequences, with about 35% observed a single time. The biggest ten clones account for around 32% of the sample. The sample consisted of blood. Every receptor here comes from a woman between 40 and 55 years old with Graves' hyperthyroidism.

This clonotype was counted many times. The rearrangement uses TRBV7-2 and TRBJ1-2, with TRBD1 matching over 10 bases. Germline CDR1 and CDR2: SGHTA and FQGNSA. V was clipped by 2 bases and J by 7 bases; unmatched bases: 4. The CDR3 extends over 14 amino acids. This CDR3 is CASSLRDRGCGYTF. The CDR3 DNA follows: TGTGCCAGCAGCTTAAGGGACAGGGGATGTGGCTACACCTTC.

This clonotype was detected ten times or more. The rearrangement joins TRBV10-3 to TRBJ1-2; TRBD1 agrees at 9 bases. The CDR3 has 17 amino acids. J was trimmed by 0 bases and V by 3 bases; bases with no gene match: 8. Per the germline V gene, CDR1 is ENHRY and CDR2 is SYGVKD. The CDR3 DNA reads as TGTGCCATCAGTGACGTGGTGGGACAGGGAACTAACTATGGCTACACCTTC. Translating it yields CAISDVVGQGTNYGYTF.

This clonotype was seen many times. This chain links TRBV10-2 with TRBJ2-7; 11 nucleotides align to TRBD1. V trimming: 6 bases; J trimming: 6 bases; junction bases outside the gene matches: 10. The CDR3 runs to 15 residues. Germline CDR1 and CDR2: WSHSY and SAAADI. The CDR3 DNA follows: TGCGCCAGCAGGCCCGGGACAGGGGGTGATGTCGAGCAGTACTTC. Translation: CASRPGTGGDVEQYF.

This clonotype was recorded many times. The chain combines TRBV19 with TRBJ1-5, with unresolved D. This CDR3 region has 14 residues. V was clipped by 10 bases and J by 1 base, with 14 bases between them. In germline, CDR1 is LNHDA, CDR2 SQIVND (reference sequence). The CDR3 sequence: CATSGLGSNQPQHF. The CDR3 DNA sequence: TGTGCCACCTCCGGACTTGGGAGCAATCAGCCCCAGCATTTT.